This T cell receptor beta chain derives from a study of T cells in Graves' hyperthyroidism and ophthalmopathy. Study as a whole: Any treatment followed the collection of peripheral blood at initial diagnosis. Study-wide findings and caveats: Ophthalmopathy, which appeared later, was predicted by the model a median roughly 6.5 months before onset. Most thyroid clonotypes expanded above 0.001 were also detected in blood.

The sample holds a few counts of this clonotype. No antigen is known for it. Amplification targeted TCR beta CDR3 regions from RNA transcripts. In the first-round RT-PCR of the TCR CDR3, the HTBI primer set was used. TCRdb re-analysed the multiplex PCR reads in MiXCR, keeping a single row per CDR3 protein. The sample yields about 300,000 distinct CDR3 sequences, around 19% seen once. Looked up from germline, CDR1 is SQVTM and CDR2 is ANQGSEA. This CDR3 is built from 12 residues. V was pared by 7 bases and J by 5 bases, with 14 bases between. For ophthalmopathy patients, the Clinical Activity Score was at least 3 and the NOSPECS grade at least 4; duration was under 3 months.

V gene TRBV29-1 combines with J gene TRBJ2-5; D is possibly TRBD1 (6 bases). Sequencing was done on a sample of blood. The TCR originated in a man aged 50 to 60 with Graves' ophthalmopathy. This CDR3 is CSGGHQEETQYF. In DNA form, the CDR3 reads TGCAGCGGGGGACACCAAGAGGAGACCCAGTACTTC.